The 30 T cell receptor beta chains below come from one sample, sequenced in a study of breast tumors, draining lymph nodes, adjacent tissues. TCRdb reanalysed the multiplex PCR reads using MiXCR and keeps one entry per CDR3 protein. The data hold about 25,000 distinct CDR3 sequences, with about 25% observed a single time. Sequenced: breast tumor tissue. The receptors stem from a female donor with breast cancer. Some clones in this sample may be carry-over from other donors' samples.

CDR3 DNA: TGTGCCAGCAGGTCGACAGGGGGCTCTGGAAACACCATATATTTT. This sequence encodes CASRSTGGSGNTIYF. This chain connects TRBV27 to TRBJ1-3, with 9 positions matching TRBD1. The CDR3 has 15 amino acids. From germline, CDR1 is MNHEY and CDR2 SMNVEV (reference sequence). Unmatched junction bases numbered 3, after V lost 6 bases and J lost 0 bases.

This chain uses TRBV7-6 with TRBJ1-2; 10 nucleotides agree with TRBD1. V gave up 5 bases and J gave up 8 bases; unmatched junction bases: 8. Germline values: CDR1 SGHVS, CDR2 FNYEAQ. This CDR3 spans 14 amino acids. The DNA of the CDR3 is TGTGCCAGCAGCACCCGGGGACAGGGGCGAGGCTACACCTTC. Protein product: CASSTRGQGRGYTF.

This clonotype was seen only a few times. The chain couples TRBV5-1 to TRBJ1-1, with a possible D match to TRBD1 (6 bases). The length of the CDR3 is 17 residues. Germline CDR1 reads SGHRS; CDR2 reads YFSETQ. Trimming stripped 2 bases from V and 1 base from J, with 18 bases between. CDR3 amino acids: CASSLGVGQPPNTEAFF. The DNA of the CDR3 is TGCGCCAGCAGCTTAGGGGTAGGACAGCCACCGAACACTGAAGCTTTCTTT.

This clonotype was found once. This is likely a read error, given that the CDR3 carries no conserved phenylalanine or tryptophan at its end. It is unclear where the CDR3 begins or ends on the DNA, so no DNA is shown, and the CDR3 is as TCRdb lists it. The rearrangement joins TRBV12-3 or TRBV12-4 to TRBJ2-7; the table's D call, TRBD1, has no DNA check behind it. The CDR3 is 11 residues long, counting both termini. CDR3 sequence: CASRPGQNLGL.

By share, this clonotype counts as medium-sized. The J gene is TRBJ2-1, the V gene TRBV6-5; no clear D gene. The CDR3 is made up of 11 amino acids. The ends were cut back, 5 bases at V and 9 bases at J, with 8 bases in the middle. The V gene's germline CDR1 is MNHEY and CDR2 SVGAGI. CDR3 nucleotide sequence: TGTGCCAGCAGTCCCGGGCGTGAGCAGTTCTTC. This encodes CASSPGREQFF.

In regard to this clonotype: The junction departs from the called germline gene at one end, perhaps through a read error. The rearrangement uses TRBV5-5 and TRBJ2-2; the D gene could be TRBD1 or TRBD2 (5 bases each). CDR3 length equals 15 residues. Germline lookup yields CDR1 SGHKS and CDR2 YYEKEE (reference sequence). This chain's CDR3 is CASSSLGHYTGELFF. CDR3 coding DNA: TGTGCCAGCAGCTCCCTAGGACACTACACCGGGGAGCTATTTTTT.

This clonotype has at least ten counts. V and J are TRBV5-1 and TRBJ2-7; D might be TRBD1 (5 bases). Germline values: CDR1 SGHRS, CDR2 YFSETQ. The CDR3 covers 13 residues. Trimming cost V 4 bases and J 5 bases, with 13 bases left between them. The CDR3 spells CASSLTVLDEQYF. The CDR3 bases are TGCGCCAGCAGCCTGACAGTTTTGGACGAGCAGTACTTC.

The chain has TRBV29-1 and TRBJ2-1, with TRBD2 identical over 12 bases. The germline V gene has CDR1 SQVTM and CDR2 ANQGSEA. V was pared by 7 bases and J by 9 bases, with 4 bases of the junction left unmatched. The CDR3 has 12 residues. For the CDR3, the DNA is TGCAGCGCCCCGACTAGCGGGAGTGAGCAGTTCTTC. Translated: CSAPTSGSEQFF.

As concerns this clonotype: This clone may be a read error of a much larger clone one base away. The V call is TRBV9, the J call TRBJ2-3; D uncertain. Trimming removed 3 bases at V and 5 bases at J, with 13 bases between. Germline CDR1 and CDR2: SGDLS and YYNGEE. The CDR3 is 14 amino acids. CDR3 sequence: CASSAALVEDTQYF. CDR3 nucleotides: TGTGCCAGCAGCGCAGCCTTAGTAGAAGATACGCAGTATTTT. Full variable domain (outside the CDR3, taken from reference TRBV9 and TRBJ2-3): DSGVTQTPKHLITATGQRVTLRCSPRSGDLSVYWYQQSLDQGLQFLIQYYNGEERAKGNILERFSAQQFPDLHSELNLSSLELGDSALYFCASSAALVEDTQYFGPGTRLTVL.

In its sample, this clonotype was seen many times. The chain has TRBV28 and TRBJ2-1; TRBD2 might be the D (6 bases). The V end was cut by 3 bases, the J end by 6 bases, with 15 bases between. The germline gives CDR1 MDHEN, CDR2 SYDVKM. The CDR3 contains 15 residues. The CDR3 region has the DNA TGTGCCAGCAGTTTGTTTGGGGGGAGCGTCAATGAGCAGTTCTTC. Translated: CASSLFGGSVNEQFF.

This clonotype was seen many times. The CDR3 spells CASSSISGSYEQYF. The CDR3 coding sequence is TGTGCCAGCAGCTCTATTAGCGGGAGTTACGAGCAGTACTTC. V usage is TRBV7-6 and J usage is TRBJ2-7; TRBD2 aligns across 9 bases. The V and J ends lost 4 bases and 4 bases, in that order; junction bases with no gene match: 5. This CDR3 has 14 amino acids. CDR1 is SGHVS and CDR2 is FNYEAQ in the germline V gene.

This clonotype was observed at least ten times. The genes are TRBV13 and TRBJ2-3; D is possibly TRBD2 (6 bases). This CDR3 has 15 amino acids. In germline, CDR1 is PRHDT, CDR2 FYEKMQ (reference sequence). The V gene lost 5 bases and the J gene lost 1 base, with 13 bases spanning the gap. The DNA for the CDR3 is TGTGCCAGCAGCCCCGACTCTAGCGGCACAGATACGCAGTATTTT. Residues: CASSPDSSGTDTQYF.

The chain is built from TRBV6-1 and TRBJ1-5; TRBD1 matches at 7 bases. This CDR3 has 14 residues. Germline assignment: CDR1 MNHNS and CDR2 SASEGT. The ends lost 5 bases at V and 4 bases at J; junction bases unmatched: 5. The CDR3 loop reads CASSPDRVNQPQHF. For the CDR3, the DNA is TGTGCCAGCAGTCCTGACAGGGTGAATCAGCCCCAGCATTTT.

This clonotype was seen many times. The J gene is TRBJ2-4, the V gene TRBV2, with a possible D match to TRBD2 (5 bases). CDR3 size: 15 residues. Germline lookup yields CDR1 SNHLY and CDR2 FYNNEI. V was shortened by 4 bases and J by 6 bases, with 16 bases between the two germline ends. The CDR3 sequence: CASSGLGSMGNIQYF. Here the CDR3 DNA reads TGTGCCAGCAGTGGGCTTGGGAGCATGGGAAACATTCAGTACTTC.

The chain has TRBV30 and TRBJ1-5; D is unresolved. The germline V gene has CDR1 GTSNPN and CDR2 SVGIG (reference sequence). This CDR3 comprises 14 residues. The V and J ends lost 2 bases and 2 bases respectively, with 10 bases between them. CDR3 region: CAWSNTFGNQPQHF. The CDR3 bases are TGTGCCTGGAGTAACACCTTCGGCAATCAGCCCCAGCATTTT.

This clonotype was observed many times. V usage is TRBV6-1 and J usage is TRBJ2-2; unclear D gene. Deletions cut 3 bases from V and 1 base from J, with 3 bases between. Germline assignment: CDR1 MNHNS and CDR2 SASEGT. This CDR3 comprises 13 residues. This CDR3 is CASSDLNTGELFF. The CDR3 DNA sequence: TGTGCCAGCAGTGACTTGAACACCGGGGAGCTGTTTTTT.

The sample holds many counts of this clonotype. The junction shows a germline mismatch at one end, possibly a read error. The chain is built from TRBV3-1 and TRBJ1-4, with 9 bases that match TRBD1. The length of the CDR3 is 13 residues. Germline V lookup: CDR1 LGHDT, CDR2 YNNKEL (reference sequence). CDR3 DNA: TGTGCCAGCAGCCAAGATAATTACAGGGGGCCTCCTTTT. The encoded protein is CASSQDNYRGPPF. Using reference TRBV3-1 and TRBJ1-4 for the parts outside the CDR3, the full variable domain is DTAVSQTPKYLVTQMGNDKSIKCEQNLGHDTMYWYKQDSKKFLKIMFSYNNKELIINETVPNRFSPKSPDKAHLNLHINSLELGDSAVYFCASSQDNYRGPPFGSGTQLSVL.

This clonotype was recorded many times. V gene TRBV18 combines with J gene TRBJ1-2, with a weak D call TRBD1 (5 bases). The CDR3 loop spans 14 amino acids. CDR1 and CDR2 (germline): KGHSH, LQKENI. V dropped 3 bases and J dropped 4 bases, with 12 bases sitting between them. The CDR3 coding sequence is TGTGCCAGCTCACCCAAGTCAGGGCGCTATGGCTACACCTTC. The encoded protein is CASSPKSGRYGYTF.

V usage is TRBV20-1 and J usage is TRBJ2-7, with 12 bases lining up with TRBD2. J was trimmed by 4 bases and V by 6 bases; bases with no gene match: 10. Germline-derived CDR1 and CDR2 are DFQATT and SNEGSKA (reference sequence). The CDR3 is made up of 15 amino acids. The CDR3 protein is CSAILAGGKEYEQYF. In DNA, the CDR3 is TGCAGTGCGATACTAGCGGGAGGAAAGGAATACGAGCAGTACTTC.

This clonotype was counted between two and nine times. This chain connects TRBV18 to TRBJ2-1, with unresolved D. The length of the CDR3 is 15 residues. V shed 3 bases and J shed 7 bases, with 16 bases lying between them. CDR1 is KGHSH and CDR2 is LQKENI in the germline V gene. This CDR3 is CASSPPMGLGNEQFF. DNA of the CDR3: TGTGCCAGCTCACCCCCGATGGGTCTGGGGAATGAGCAGTTCTTC. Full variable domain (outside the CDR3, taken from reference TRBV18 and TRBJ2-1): NAGVMQNPRHLVRRRGQEARLRCSPMKGHSHVYWYRQLPEEGLKFMVYLQKENIIDESGMPKERFSAEFPKEGPSILRIQQVVRGDSAAYFCASSPPMGLGNEQFFGPGTRLTVL.

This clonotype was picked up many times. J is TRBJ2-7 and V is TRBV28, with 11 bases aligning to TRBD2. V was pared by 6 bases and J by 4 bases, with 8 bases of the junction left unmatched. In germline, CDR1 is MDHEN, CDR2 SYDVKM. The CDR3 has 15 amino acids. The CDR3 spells CASSPGLAEYYEQYF. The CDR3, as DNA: TGTGCCAGCAGCCCGGGACTAGCGGAATATTACGAGCAGTACTTC.

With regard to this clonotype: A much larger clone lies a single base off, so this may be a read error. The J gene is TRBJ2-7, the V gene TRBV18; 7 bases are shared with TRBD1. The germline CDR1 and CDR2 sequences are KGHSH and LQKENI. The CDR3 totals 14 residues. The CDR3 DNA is TGTGCCAGCCCACCACCGGGACAGACTTACGAGCAGTACTTC. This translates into CASPPPGQTYEQYF. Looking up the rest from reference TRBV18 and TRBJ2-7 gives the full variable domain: NAGVMQNPRHLVRRRGQEARLRCSPMKGHSHVYWYRQLPEEGLKFMVYLQKENIIDESGMPKERFSAEFPKEGPSILRIQQVVRGDSAAYFCASPPPGQTYEQYFGPGTRLTVT.

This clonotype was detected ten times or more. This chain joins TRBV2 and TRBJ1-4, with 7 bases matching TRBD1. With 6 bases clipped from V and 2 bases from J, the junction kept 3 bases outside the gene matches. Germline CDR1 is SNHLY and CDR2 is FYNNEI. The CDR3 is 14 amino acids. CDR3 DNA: TGTGCCAGCAGGGAGACAGGGACTAATGAAAAACTGTTTTTT. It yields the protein CASRETGTNEKLFF.

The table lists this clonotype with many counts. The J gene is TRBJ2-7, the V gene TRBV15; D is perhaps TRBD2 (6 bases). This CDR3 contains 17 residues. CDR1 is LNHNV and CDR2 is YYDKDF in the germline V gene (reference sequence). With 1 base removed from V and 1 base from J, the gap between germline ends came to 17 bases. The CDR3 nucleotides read TGTGCCACCAGCAGAGTCGGAGGGAATGATGAGTCCTACGAGCAGTACTTC. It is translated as CATSRVGGNDESYEQYF.

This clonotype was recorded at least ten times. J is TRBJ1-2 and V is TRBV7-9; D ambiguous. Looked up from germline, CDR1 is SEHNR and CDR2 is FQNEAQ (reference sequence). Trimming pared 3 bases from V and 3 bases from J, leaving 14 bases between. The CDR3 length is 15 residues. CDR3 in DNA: TGTGCCAGCAGCTTTCGAAGGGTTACGGACTATGGCTACACCTTC. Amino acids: CASSFRRVTDYGYTF. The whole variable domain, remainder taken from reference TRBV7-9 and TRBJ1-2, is DTGVSQNPRHKITKRGQNVTFRCDPISEHNRLYWYRQTLGQGPEFLTYFQNEAQLEKSRLLSDRFSAERPKGSFSTLEIQRTEQGDSAMYLCASSFRRVTDYGYTFGSGTRLTVV.

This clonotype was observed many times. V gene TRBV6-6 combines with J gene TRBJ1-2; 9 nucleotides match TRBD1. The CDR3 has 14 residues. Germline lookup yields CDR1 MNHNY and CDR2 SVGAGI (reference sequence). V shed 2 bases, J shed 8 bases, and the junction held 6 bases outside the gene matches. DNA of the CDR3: TGTGCCAGCAGTTACGGGACAGGGATCATGGGCTACACCTTC. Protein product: CASSYGTGIMGYTF.

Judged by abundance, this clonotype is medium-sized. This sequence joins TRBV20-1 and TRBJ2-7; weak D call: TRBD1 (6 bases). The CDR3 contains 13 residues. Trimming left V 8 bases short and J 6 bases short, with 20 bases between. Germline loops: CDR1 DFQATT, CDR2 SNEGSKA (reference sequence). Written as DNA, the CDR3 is TGCAGTCCCGAGGCCAGGGGTGCCCGCGAGCAGTACTTC. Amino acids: CSPEARGAREQYF.

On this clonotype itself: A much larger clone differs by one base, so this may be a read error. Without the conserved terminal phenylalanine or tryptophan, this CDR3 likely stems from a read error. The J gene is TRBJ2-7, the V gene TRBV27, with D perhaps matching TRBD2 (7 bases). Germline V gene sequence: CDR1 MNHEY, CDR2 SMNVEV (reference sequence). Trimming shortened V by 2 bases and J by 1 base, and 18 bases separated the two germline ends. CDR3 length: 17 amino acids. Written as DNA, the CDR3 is TGTGCCAGCAGTTTAGGTACGGGGGGCATAAGGTCCTACGAGCAGTACCTC. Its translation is CASSLGTGGIRSYEQYL.

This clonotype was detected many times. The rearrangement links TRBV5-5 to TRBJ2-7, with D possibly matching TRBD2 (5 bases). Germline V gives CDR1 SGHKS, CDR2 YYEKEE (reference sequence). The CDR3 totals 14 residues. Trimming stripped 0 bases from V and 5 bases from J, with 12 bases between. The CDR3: CASSLVGSLDEQYF. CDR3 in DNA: TGTGCCAGCAGCTTGGTAGGGAGCCTGGACGAGCAGTACTTC.

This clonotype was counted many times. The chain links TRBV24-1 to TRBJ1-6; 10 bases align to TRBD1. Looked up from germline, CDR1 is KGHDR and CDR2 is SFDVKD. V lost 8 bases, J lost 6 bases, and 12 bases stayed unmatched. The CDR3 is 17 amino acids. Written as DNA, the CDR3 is TGTGCCACCATCGGACAGGGGGTTAGGGTTACTAATTCACCCCTCCACTTT. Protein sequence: CATIGQGVRVTNSPLHF.